This T cell receptor (beta chain) was documented in a study of CXCR3-negative and CXCR3-positive naive CD8 T cells. Study observations and caveats: Naive CXCR3-negative and CXCR3-positive cells had similar TRBV-TRBJ usage; memory differed. CXCR3-positive naive cells carried more hydrophobic TRB CDR3s than CXCR3-negative ones.

For this clonotype: What it recognizes is unknown.

Germline CDR1 SGHAT, CDR2 FQNNGV. This CDR3 has 16 amino acids. In preparing the TRB cDNA libraries, 5' RACE with UMI labels was used. TCRdb processed the 5' RACE reads again and assigns one entry to each CDR3 protein, with no DNA. Found here are roughly 40,000 distinct CDR3 sequences; the top ten clones hold around 1.4%. The sequence was collected from a human donor in good health. Some clones in this sample may be carry-over from other donors' samples. V and J are TRBV11-2 and TRBJ2-7; there is no DNA to check the TCRdb D call of TRBD2. The source material was naive CXCR3- CD8+ T cells from blood. Documented subset: CD45RO-CCR7+CD27+CD95- naive CD8+ T cells lacking CXCR3 (TNR3-). The CDR3 protein is CASSVFPSGATYEQYF.